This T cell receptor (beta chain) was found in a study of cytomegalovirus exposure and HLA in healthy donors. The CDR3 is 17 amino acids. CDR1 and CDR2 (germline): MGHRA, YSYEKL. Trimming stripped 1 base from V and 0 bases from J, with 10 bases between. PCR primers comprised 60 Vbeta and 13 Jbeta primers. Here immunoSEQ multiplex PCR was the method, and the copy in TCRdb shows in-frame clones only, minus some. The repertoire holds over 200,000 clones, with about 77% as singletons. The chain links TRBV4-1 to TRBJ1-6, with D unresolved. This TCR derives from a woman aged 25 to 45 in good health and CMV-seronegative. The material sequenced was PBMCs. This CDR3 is CASSQGRPSSYNSPLHF. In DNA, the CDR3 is TGCGCCAGCAGCCAAGGCCGCCCGAGCTCCTATAATTCACCCCTCCACTTT.